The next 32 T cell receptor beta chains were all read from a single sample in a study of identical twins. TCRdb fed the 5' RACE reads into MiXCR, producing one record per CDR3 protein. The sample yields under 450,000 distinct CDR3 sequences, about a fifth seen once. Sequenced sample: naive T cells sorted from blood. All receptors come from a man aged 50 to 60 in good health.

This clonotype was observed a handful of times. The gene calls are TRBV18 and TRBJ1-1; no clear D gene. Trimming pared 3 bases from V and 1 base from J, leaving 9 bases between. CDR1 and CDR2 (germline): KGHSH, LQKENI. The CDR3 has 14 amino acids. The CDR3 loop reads CASSPRTTNTEAFF. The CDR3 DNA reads TGTGCCAGCTCACCCCGGACCACGAACACTGAAGCTTTCTTT.

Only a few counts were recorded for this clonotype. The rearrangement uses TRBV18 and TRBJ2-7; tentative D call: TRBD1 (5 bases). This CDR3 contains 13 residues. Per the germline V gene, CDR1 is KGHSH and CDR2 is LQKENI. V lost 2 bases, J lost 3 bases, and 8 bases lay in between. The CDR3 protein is CASSPGAGYEQYF. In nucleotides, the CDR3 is TGTGCCAGCTCACCAGGGGCAGGCTACGAGCAGTACTTC.

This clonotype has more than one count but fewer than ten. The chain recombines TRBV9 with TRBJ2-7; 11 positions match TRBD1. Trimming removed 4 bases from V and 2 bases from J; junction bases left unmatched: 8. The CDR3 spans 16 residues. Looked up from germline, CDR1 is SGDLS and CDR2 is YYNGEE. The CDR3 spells CASSYNPGQGAYEQYF. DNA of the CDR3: TGTGCCAGCAGCTACAATCCGGGACAGGGGGCCTACGAGCAGTACTTC.

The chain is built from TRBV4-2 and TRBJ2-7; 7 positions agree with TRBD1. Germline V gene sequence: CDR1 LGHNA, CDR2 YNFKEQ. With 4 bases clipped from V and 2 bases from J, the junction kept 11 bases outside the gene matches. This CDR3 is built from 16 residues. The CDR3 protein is CASSPHPETGTYEQYF. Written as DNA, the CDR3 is TGTGCCAGCAGCCCCCACCCCGAGACAGGGACCTACGAGCAGTACTTC.

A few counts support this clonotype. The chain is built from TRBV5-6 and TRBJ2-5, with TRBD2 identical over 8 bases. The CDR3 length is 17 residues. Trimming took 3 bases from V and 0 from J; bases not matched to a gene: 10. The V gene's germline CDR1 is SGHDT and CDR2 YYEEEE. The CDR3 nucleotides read TGTGCCAGCAGCTCGGGCGGCGGGGGGCCCGACCAAGAGACCCAGTACTTC. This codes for CASSSGGGGPDQETQYF.

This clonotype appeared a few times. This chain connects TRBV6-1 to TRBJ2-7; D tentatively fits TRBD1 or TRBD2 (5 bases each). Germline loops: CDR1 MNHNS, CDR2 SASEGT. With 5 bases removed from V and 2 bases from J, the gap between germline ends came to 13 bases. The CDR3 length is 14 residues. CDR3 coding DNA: TGTGCCAGCAGTCCGCTCCGGGACCCCTACGAGCAGTACTTC. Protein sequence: CASSPLRDPYEQYF.

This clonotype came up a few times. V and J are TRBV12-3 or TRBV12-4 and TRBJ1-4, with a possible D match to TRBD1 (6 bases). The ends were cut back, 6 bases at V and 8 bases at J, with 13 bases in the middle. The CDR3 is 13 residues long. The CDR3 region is CASRRQVGEKLFF. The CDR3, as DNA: TGTGCCAGCAGGCGACAGGTGGGAGAAAAACTGTTTTTT.

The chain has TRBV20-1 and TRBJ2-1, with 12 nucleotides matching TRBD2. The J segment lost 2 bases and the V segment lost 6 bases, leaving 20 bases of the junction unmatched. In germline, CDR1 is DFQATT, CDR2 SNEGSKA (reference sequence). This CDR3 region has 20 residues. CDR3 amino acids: CSAAFLVGQRLAGAYNEQFF. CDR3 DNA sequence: TGCAGTGCCGCGTTCCTTGTGGGACAACGACTAGCGGGAGCCTACAATGAGCAGTTCTTC.

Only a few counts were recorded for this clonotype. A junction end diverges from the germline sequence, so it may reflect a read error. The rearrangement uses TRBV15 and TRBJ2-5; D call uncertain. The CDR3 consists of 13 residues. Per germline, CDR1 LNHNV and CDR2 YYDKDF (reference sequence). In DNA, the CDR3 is TGTGCCACCAGCAGAGATCAACAGTGGGCGAGAAACTTC. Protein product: CATSRDQQWARNF.

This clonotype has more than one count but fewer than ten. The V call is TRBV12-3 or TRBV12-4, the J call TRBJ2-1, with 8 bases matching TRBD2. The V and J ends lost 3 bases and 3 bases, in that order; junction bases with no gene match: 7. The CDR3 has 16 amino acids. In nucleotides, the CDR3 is TGTGCCAGCAGTTTTTCCTTTAGCGGGGACTACAATGAGCAGTTCTTC. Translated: CASSFSFSGDYNEQFF.

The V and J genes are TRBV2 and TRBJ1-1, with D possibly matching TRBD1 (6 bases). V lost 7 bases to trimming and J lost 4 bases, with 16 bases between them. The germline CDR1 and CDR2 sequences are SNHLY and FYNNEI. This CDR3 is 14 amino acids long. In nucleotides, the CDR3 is TGTGCCAGCACCCCGACGGTGACAGGCACTGAAGCTTTCTTT. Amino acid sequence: CASTPTVTGTEAFF.

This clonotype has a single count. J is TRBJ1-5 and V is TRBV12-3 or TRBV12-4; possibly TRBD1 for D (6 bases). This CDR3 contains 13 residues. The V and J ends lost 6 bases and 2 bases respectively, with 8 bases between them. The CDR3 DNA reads TGTGCCAGCAGAAGACAGGGCAATCAGCCCCAGCATTTT. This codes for CASRRQGNQPQHF.

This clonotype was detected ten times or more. The CDR3 coding sequence is TGCGCCAGCAGCTGGGACAGTAAAGAGACCCAGTACTTC. It translates to CASSWDSKETQYF. The chain joins TRBV5-1 to TRBJ2-5; 7 bases agree with TRBD1. This CDR3 region has 13 residues. The germline V gene encodes CDR1 SGHRS and CDR2 YFSETQ. With 3 bases clipped from V and 3 bases from J, the junction kept 2 bases outside the gene matches.

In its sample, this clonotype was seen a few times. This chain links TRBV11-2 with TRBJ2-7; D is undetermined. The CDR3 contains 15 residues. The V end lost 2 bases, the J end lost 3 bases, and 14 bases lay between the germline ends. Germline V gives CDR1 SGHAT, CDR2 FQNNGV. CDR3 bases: TGTGCCAGCAGCTTACTTGTGACGGCTTACTACGAGCAGTACTTC. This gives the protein CASSLLVTAYYEQYF. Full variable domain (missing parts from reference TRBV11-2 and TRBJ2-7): EAGVAQSPRYKIIEKRQSVAFWCNPISGHATLYWYQQILGQGPKLLIQFQNNGVVDDSQLPKDRFSAERLKGVDSTLKIQPAKLEDSAVYLCASSLLVTAYYEQYFGPGTRLTVT.

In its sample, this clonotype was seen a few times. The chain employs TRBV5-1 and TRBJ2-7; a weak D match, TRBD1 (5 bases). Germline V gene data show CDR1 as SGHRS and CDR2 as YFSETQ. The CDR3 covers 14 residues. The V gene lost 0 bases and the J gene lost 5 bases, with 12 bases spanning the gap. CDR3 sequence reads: CASSLEGRGHEQYF. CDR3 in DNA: TGCGCCAGCAGCTTGGAGGGTAGGGGCCACGAGCAGTACTTC.

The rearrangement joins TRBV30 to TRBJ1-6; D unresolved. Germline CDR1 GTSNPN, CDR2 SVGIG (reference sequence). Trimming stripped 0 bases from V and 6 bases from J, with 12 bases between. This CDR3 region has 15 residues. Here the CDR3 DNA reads TGTGCCTGGAGTGTACTTAACACACGTAATTCACCCCTCCACTTT. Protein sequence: CAWSVLNTRNSPLHF.

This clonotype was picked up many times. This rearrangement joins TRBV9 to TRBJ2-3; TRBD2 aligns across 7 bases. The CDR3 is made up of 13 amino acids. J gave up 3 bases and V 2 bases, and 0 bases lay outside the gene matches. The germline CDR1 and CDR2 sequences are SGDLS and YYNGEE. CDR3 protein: CASSVRGTDTQYF. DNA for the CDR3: TGTGCCAGCAGCGTGCGGGGGACAGATACGCAGTATTTT.

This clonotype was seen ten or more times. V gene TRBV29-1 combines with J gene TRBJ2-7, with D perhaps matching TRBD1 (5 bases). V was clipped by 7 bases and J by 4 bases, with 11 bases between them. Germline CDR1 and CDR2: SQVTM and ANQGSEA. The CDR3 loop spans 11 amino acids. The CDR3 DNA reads TGCAGCGCTGTTCAGGGTTACGAGCAGTACTTC. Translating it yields CSAVQGYEQYF.

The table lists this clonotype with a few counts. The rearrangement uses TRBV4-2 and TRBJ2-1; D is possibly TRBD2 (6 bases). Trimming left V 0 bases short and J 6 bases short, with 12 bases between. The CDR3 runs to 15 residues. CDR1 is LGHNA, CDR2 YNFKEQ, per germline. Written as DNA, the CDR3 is TGTGCCAGCAGCCAAGAGGAGGGGCGGATCAATGAGCAGTTCTTC. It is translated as CASSQEEGRINEQFF.

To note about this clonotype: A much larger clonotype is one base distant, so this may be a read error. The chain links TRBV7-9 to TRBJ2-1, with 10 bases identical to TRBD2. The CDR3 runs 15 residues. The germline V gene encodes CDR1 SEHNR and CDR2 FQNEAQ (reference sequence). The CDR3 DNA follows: TGTACCAGCAGCTTACAGAGCGGGGGGGCCCATGAGCAGTTCTTC. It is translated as CTSSLQSGGAHEQFF.

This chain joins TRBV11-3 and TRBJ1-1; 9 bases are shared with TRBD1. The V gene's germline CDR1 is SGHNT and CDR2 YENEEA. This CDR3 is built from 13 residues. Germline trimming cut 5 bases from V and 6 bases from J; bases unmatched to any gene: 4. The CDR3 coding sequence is TGTGCCAGCAGCCGGGACAGGGTCGCTGAAGCTTTCTTT. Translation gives CASSRDRVAEAFF.

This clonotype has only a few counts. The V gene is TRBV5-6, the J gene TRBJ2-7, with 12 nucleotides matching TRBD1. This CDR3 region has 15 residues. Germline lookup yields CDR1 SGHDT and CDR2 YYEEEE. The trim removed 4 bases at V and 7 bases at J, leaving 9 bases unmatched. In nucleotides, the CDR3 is TGTGCCAGCAGCCTCCGGGACAGGGGGCGGCGGGAGCAGTACTTC. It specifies CASSLRDRGRREQYF.

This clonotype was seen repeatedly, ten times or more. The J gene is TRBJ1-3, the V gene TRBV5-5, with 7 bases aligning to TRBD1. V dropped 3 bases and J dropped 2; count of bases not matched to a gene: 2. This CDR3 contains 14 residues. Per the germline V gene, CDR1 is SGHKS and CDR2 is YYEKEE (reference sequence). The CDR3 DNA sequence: TGTGCCAGCAGCTCTGACAGGGCTGGAAACACCATATATTTT. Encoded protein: CASSSDRAGNTIYF.

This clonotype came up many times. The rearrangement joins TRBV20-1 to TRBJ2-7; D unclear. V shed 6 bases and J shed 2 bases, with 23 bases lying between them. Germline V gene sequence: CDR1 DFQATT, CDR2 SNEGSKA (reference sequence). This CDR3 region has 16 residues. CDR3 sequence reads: CSAGRGPWGSPYEQYF. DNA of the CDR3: TGCAGTGCCGGTCGTGGCCCGTGGGGATCCCCCTACGAGCAGTACTTC.

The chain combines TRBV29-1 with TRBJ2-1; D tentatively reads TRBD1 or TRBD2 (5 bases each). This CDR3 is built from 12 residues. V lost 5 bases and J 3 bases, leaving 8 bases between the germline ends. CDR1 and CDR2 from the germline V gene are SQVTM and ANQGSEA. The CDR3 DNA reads TGCAGCGTTCGGGACGGCTACAATGAGCAGTTCTTC. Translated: CSVRDGYNEQFF.

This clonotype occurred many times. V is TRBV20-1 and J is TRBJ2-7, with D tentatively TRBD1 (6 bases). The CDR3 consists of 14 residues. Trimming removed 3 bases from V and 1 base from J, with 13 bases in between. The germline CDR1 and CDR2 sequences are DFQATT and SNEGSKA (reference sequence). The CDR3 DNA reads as TGCAGTGCTAGGATTAGAGGGGGTTCCTACGAGCAGTACTTC. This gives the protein CSARIRGGSYEQYF.

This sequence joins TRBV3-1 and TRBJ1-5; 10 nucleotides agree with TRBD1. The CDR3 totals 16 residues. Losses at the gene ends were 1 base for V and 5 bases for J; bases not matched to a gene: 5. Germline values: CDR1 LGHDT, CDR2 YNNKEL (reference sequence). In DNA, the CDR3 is TGTGCCAGCAGCCAAGGGACAGGGGGTTCCTATCAGCCCCAGCATTTT. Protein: CASSQGTGGSYQPQHF.

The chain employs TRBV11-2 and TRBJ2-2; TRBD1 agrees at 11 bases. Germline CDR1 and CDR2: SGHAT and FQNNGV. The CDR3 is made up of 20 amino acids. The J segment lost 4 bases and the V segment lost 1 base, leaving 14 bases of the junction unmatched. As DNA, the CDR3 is TGTGCCAGCAGCTTAGTAGCTTGGGACAGGGGGAGGATAGGCACCGGGGAGCTGTTTTTT. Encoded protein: CASSLVAWDRGRIGTGELFF.

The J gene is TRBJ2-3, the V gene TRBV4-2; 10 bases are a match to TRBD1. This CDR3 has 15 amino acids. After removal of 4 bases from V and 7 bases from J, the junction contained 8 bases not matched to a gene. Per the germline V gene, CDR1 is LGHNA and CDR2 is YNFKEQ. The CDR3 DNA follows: TGTGCCAGCAGCCGCAGGGACAGGGGAAAATATACGCAGTATTTT. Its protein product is CASSRRDRGKYTQYF.

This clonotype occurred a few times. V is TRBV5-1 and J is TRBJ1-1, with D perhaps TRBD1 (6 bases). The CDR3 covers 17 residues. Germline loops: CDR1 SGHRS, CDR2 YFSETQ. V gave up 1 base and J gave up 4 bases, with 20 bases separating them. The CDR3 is CASSLLISGGRGTEAFF. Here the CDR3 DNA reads TGCGCCAGCAGCTTGTTGATCTCGGGGGGCCGGGGCACTGAAGCTTTCTTT.

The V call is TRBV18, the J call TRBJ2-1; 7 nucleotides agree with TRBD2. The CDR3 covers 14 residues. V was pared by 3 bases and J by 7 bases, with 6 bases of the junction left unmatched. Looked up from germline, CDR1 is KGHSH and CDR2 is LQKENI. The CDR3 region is CASSPGREKNEQFF. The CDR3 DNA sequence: TGTGCCAGCTCACCCGGGCGGGAGAAGAATGAGCAGTTCTTC.

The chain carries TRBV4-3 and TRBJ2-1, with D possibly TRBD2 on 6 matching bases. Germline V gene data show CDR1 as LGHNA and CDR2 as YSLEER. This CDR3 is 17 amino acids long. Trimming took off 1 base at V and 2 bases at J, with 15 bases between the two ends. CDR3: CASSQVVWAGPYNEQFF. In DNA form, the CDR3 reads TGCGCCAGCAGCCAAGTTGTATGGGCGGGGCCCTACAATGAGCAGTTCTTC.